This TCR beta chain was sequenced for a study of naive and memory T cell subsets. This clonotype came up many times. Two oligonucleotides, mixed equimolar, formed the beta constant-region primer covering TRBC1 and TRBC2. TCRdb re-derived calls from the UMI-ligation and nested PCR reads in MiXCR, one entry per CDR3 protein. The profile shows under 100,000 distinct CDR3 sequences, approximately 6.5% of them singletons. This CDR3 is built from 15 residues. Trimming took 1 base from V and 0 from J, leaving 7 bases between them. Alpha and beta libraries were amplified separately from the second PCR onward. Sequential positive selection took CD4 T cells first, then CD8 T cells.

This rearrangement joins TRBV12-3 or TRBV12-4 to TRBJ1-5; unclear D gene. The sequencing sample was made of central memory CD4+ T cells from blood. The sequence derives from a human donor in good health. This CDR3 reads CASSLGRYSNQPQHF. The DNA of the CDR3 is TGTGCCAGCAGTTTAGGCAGATATAGCAATCAGCCCCAGCATTTT.